This T cell receptor beta chain was obtained from a study of memory CD4+ T cells and cytomegalovirus serostatus. Study context: Healthy Belgian adult donors included roughly ten CMV-positive and some 25 CMV-negative people.

Method: immunoSEQ multiplex PCR; TCRdb's copy keeps in-frame clones and lacks some. The table shows 56,000 or so clones, with roughly four fifths occurring only once. This clone was counted once. Germline loops: CDR1 SGHTS, CDR2 YDEGEE. The CDR3 is 16 residues long. V trimming: 1 base; J trimming: 0 bases; junction bases outside the gene matches: 4. Single viable CD3+CD4+CD8-CD45RO+ cells were sorted as the memory CD4+ T cells. After thawing, CD4+ T cells were positively selected. The sample taken for sequencing was memory CD4+ T cells from blood. The chain has TRBV5-8 and TRBJ1-5; TRBD1 matches at 7 bases. This receptor was obtained from an adult in good health and CMV-seronegative. This CDR3 reads CASSLQAGGSNQPQHF. CDR3 nucleotides: TGTGCCAGCAGCTTGCAAGCAGGGGGTAGCAATCAGCCCCAGCATTTT.